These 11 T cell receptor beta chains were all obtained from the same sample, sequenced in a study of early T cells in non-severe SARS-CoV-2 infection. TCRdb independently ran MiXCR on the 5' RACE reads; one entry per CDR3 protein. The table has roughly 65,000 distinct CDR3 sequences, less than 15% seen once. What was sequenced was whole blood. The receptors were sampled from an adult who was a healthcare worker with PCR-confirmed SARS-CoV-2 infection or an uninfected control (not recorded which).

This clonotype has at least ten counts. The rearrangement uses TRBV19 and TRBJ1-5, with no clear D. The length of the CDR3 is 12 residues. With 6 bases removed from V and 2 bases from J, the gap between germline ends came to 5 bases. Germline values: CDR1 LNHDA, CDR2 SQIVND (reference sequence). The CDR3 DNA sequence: TGTGCCAGTAGGTTTGGCAATCAGCCCCAGCATTTT. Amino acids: CASRFGNQPQHF.

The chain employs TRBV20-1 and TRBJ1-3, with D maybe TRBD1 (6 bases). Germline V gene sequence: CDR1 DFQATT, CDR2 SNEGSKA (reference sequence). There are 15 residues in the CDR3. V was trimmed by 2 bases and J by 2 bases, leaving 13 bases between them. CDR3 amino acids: CSARSSGETGNTIYF. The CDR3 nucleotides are TGCAGTGCTAGAAGTTCAGGGGAAACTGGAAACACCATATATTTT.

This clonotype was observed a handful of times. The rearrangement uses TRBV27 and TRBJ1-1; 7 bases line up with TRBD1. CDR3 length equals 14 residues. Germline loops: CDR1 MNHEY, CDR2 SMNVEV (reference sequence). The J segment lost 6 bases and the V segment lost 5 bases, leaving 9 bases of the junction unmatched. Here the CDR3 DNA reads TGTGCCAGCAGTCCGTTAAACAGGGGTGCTGAAGCTTTCTTT. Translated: CASSPLNRGAEAFF.

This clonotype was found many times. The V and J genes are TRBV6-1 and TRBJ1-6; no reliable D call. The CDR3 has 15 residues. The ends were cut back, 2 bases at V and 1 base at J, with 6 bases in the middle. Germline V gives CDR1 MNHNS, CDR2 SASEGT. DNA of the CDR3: TGTGCCAGCAGTGAATACAGATCCTATAATTCACCCCTCCACTTT. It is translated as CASSEYRSYNSPLHF.

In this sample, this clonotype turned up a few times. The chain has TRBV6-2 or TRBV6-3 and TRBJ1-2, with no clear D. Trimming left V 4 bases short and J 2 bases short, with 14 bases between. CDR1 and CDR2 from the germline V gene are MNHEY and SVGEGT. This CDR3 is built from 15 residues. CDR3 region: CASSSTVSGNYGYTF. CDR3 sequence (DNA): TGTGCCAGCAGTTCAACAGTTAGCGGGAACTATGGCTACACCTTC.

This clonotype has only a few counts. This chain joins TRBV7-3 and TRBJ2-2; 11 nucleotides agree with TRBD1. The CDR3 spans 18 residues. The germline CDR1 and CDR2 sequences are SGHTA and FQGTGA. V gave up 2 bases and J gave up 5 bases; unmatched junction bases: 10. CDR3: CASSLSTSDRGRTGELFF. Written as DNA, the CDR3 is TGTGCCAGCAGCTTATCTACTTCGGACAGGGGGCGGACCGGGGAGCTGTTTTTT.

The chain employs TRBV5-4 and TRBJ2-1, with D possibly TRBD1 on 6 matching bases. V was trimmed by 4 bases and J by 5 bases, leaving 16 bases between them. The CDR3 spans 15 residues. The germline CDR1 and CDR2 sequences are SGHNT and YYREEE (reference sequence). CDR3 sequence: CASSRPGTPNNEQFF. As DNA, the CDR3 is TGTGCCAGCAGCCGGCCCGGGACACCTAACAATGAGCAGTTCTTC.

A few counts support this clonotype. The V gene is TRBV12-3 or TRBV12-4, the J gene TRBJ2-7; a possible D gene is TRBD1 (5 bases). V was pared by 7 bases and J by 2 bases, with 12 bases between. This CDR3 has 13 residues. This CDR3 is CASTPPGTYEQYF. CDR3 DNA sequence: TGTGCCAGCACCCCTCCAGGGACCTACGAGCAGTACTTC.

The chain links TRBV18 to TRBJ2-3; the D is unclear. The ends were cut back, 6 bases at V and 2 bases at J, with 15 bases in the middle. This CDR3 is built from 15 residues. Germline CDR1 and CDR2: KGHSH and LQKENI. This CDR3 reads CASSLNPPSTDTQYF. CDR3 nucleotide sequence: TGTGCCAGCTCCCTAAACCCCCCATCCACAGATACGCAGTATTTT.

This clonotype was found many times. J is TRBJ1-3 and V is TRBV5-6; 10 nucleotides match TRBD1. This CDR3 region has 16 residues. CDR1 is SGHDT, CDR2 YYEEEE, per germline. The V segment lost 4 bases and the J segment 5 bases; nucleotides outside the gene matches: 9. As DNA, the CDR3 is TGTGCCAGCAGCCCTCAGGACAGGGGGATAAGAAACACCATATATTTT. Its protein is CASSPQDRGIRNTIYF.

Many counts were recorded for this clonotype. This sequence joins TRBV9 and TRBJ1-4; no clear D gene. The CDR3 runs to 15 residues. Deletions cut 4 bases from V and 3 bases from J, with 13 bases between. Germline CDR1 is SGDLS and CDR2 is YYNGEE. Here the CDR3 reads CASSPSGQSNEKLFF. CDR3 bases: TGTGCCAGCAGCCCGTCTGGGCAGTCTAATGAAAAACTGTTTTTT.